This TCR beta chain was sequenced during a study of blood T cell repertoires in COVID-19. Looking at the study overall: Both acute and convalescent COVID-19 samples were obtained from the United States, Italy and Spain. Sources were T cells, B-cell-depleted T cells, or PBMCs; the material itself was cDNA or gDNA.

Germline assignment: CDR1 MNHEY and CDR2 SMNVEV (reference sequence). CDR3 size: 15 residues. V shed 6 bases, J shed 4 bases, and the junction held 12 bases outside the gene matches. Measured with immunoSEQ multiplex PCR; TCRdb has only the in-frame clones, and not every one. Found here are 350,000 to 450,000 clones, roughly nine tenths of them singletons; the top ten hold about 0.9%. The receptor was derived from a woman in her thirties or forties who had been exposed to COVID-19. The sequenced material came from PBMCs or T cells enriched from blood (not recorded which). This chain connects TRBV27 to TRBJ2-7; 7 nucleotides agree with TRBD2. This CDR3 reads CASRDAGTNPYEQYF. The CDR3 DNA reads TGTGCCAGCAGGGACGCCGGGACTAATCCTTACGAGCAGTACTTC.